This T cell receptor beta chain was sequenced during a study of PD-1 blockade in classical Hodgkin lymphoma (dated by TCRdb to 2020 to 2022). Context from the whole study: Nivolumab dosing was 3 mg/kg intravenously every 2 weeks, continuing until either disease progression or unacceptable toxicity. The study used TCR beta sequencing and CyTOF to define a peripheral blood immune signature of response to PD-1 blockade in classical Hodgkin lymphoma.

The label giving this sample's time point can be read as: cycle 2 day 1 (C2D1) of nivolumab. Every trial patient had relapsed following autologous stem cell transplantation, and prior brentuximab vedotin exposure was what differed among cohorts A, B and C. The trial cohort comprised roughly 50 patients with relapsed/refractory classical Hodgkin lymphoma whose best overall responses were complete response, partial response or progressive disease. Single-agent nivolumab was administered to trial patients in the multi-cohort phase II CheckMate 205 trial. Best overall response was determined by an independent review committee according to the 2007 International Working Group response criteria. PBMCs from the trial were collected at three points: immediately before nivolumab initiation (C1D1), and during therapy at cycle 2 day 1 and cycle 4 day 1. Peripheral blood was collected in 8 mL Vacutainer Cell Preparation Tubes, from which PBMCs were isolated by centrifugation and then cryopreserved.

Study-wide conclusions, independent of this receptor: The study was restricted to a single clinical trial cohort, and the causes of repertoire differences, possibly disease activity or prior therapy, were left undefined. Trial patients achieving complete response had baseline diversity similar to newly diagnosed patients, whereas partial responders and progressors had significantly lower diversity. Newly diagnosed patients were reported to have lower baseline TCR diversity than healthy donors, and relapsed/refractory patients were reported to have lower baseline TCR diversity still. Patients starting nivolumab less than 1 year after ASCT had lower diversity and were excluded from later analyses to avoid confounding by immune reconstitution. CD4+ but not CD8+ TCR diversity rose significantly by C4D1 (p=0.0027 vs p=0.16), most apparent in complete responders (p=0.02).

The CDR3, cysteine through phenylalanine, is 17 amino acids long. The sequence is cut down to CDR3 DNA, 51 bases in frame from base 1. CDR1 MDHEN and CDR2 SYDVKM were looked up in the germline V gene. Trimmed from V: 5 bases; trimmed from J: 4 bases; junction bases lacking a gene match: 12. On this clone: The target of this receptor is not known. No per-base quality is available; no much larger clone lies one base away.

Genomic DNA was extracted with the Qiagen DNeasy kit from unsorted PBMCs and from negatively selected CD4+ and CD8+ fractions. TCR beta CDR3 regions were amplified by immunoSEQ multiplex PCR using primers annealing to V and J segments. A synthetic immune receptor repertoire was used to minimize amplification bias, and remaining bias was computationally removed after sequencing. Turning to the authors' computational methods: Repertoire diversity was quantified as the Shannon entropy index using custom Python scripts. Unsorted, CD4+ and CD8+ repertoires were analyzed separately, except in combined analyses where CD4+ and CD8+ sequences were merged in silico. A clone was considered expanded if an increase in frequency of at least 2-fold after treatment relative to C1D1 was found, and a pseudocount of 0.5 was applied to clones undetected at baseline. Singleton clones were defined as clones with 0 or 1 copy at C1D1, and non-singleton clones were defined as clones with 2 or more copies. By matching protein sequences in sorted samples from the same patient, clones expanded in unsorted samples were annotated as CD4+, CD8+ or unknown. Wilcoxon tests on paired samples were used to test diversity changes from C1D1 to C4D1. Imported from immuneACCESS, the table was reduced by TCRdb to in-frame sequences with V and J called. These copies leave out some clones; in studies compared against another copy, an unresolved V gene accounts for under half, and the cause of the remainder is not known. D and trimming come from the DNA, and the V and J calls and clone size come from that table. The table for this sample lists about 94,000 clones; 75% to 90% of them were counted only once. The ten largest clones represent around 10% of the sample.

The receptor was derived from a human donor with classical Hodgkin lymphoma. The chain employs TRBV28 and TRBJ2-3; 10 nucleotides in the junction match TRBD2. The sequences come from peripheral blood mononuclear cells (PBMCs), collected before the second cycle of nivolumab. CDR3 protein: CASSPPPLAGLSDTQYF. The DNA sequence reads TGTGCCAGCAGTCCCCCCCCACTAGCGGGACTGTCAGATACGCAGTATTTT.